The 22 T cell receptor beta chains reported below all come from one sample, sequenced in a study of blood T cell repertoires in COVID-19. TCRdb keeps only in-frame clones here, not all; method: immunoSEQ multiplex PCR. The table records under 200,000 clones, about nine tenths of them present only once. Sequenced sample: peripheral blood. Every receptor here comes from a man between 65 and 85 years old with acute or convalescent COVID-19.

The chain recombines TRBV5-3 with TRBJ1-6, with D possibly matching TRBD1 (6 bases). TRBV5-3 is placed among ORFs of uncertain function. CDR3 length equals 17 residues. V was shortened by 0 bases and J by 0 bases, with 10 bases between the two germline ends. The CDR3 DNA follows: TGTGCCAGAAGCTTGGGGACAGAGAGCTCCTATAATTCACCCCTCCACTTT. As protein: CARSLGTESSYNSPLHF.

This sequence joins TRBV12-3 or TRBV12-4 and TRBJ1-1; weak D call: TRBD1 (6 bases). The CDR3 spans 13 residues. Trimming removed 6 bases at V and 2 bases at J, with 10 bases between. DNA for the CDR3: TGTGCCAGCAGCAGACAGGTAAACACTGAAGCTTTCTTT. Translated, it gives CASSRQVNTEAFF.

The gene calls are TRBV4-3 and TRBJ2-1; a possible D gene is TRBD1 (5 bases). CDR3 length: 12 amino acids. Germline loops: CDR1 LGHNA, CDR2 YSLEER. V was trimmed by 4 bases and J by 9 bases, leaving 10 bases between them. This chain's CDR3 is CASSPAQGEQFF. CDR3 in DNA: TGCGCCAGCAGCCCCGCGCAGGGTGAGCAGTTCTTC.

This clone was seen just once. The chain joins TRBV7-9 to TRBJ1-1; D perhaps matches TRBD1 (5 bases). Per germline, CDR1 SEHNR and CDR2 FQNEAQ (reference sequence). V was clipped by 5 bases and J by 5 bases, with 18 bases between them. This CDR3 region has 15 residues. CDR3 sequence (DNA): TGTGCCAGCAGCAACCTCGGTGGGGGGAGGACTGAAGCTTTCTTT. Its protein is CASSNLGGGRTEAFF.

The chain is built from TRBV6-4 and TRBJ1-6; 9 bases align to TRBD1. J was trimmed by 8 bases and V by 3 bases; bases with no gene match: 2. Germline values: CDR1 MRHNA, CDR2 SNTAGT. This CDR3 comprises 14 residues. The CDR3 sequence is CASSEGTGYSPLHF. The CDR3 nucleotides read TGTGCCAGCAGTGAGGGGACAGGGTATTCACCCCTCCACTTT.

The chain combines TRBV7-2 with TRBJ1-1, with D unresolved. V was trimmed by 5 bases and J by 3 bases, leaving 16 bases between them. The CDR3 length is 15 residues. Looked up from germline, CDR1 is SGHTA and CDR2 is FQGNSA. CDR3 nucleotides: TGTGCCAGCAGCCCCCTGGCGGGTTCCGACACTGAAGCTTTCTTT. Protein sequence: CASSPLAGSDTEAFF.

This chain connects TRBV19 to TRBJ1-2; weak D call: TRBD1 (6 bases). V was trimmed by 6 bases and J by 3 bases, leaving 11 bases between them. The CDR3 contains 13 residues. The V gene's germline CDR1 is LNHDA and CDR2 SQIVND (reference sequence). CDR3: CASRAGVHYGYTF. CDR3 nucleotides: TGTGCCAGTAGAGCAGGGGTTCACTATGGCTACACCTTC. The full variable domain, in which reference TRBV19 and TRBJ1-2 provide the parts outside the CDR3, is DGGITQSPKYLFRKEGQNVTLSCEQNLNHDAMYWYRQDPGQGLRLIYYSQIVNDFQKGDIAEGYSVSREKKESFPLTVTSAQKNPTAFYLCASRAGVHYGYTFGSGTRLTVV.

There are a few counts of this clone. The chain has TRBV6-2 or TRBV6-3 and TRBJ1-2; 9 bases match TRBD1. The length of the CDR3 is 16 residues. V gave up 5 bases and J gave up 1 base; unmatched junction bases: 8. Germline V lookup: CDR1 MNHEY, CDR2 SVGEGT. DNA of the CDR3: TGTGCCAGCAGTCGTGCCGGGACAGGGCTTAACTATGGCTACACCTTC. It is translated as CASSRAGTGLNYGYTF.

V and J are TRBV7-8 and TRBJ1-2; possibly TRBD1 for D (6 bases). This CDR3 is built from 13 residues. CDR1 is SGHVS and CDR2 is FQNEAQ in the germline V gene. V was shortened by 5 bases and J by 2 bases, with 9 bases between the two germline ends. The chain's CDR3 is CASSADSNYGYTF. The CDR3 DNA reads as TGTGCCAGCAGCGCGGACAGCAACTATGGCTACACCTTC.

The chain uses TRBV28 and TRBJ1-2, with TRBD1 as a possible D gene (5 bases). CDR1 is MDHEN and CDR2 is SYDVKM in the germline V gene. The germline V and J ends were trimmed by 5 bases and 5 bases, with 18 bases remaining between them. This CDR3 region has 15 residues. CDR3 amino acids: CASSLTTENLYGYTF. As DNA, the CDR3 is TGTGCCAGCAGTCTTACGACAGAGAACCTATATGGCTACACCTTC.

This sequence joins TRBV9 and TRBJ1-2; 9 positions agree with TRBD1. V was pared by 3 bases and J by 7 bases, with 7 bases of the junction left unmatched. CDR3 length: 14 amino acids. The germline V gene has CDR1 SGDLS and CDR2 YYNGEE. The CDR3 bases are TGTGCCAGCAGCGCCTGGACAGGGGCTGGTGGCTACACCTTC. It translates to CASSAWTGAGGYTF.

The gene calls are TRBV19 and TRBJ1-1, with unresolved D. The CDR3 runs to 16 residues. CDR1 is LNHDA, CDR2 SQIVND, per germline (reference sequence). V was pared by 4 bases and J by 0 bases, with 15 bases between. The CDR3 reads CASSTLFGQMNTEAFF. In DNA form, the CDR3 reads TGTGCCAGTAGTACCCTCTTTGGGCAGATGAACACTGAAGCTTTCTTT.

CDR3 DNA sequence: TGTGCACTGTCGGGGAGGACAGGCTGTTCTGTTTCATATGGCTACACCTTC. It codes for CALSGRTGCSVSYGYTF. The chain combines TRBV12-2 with TRBJ1-2; the D call TRBD1 from the table was never checked on the DNA. TRBV12-2 is annotated as a pseudogene. The length of the CDR3 is 17 residues.

The V call is TRBV11-3, the J call TRBJ2-2; possible D gene TRBD1, 6 bases. This CDR3 contains 13 residues. V was clipped by 1 base and J by 7 bases, with 7 bases between them. Germline-derived CDR1 and CDR2 are SGHNT and YENEEA. The CDR3 coding sequence is TGTGCCAGCAGCTTAGGCAGGGGCGGGGAGCTGTTTTTT. This gives the protein CASSLGRGGELFF. The full variable domain, with the rest looked up from reference TRBV11-3 and TRBJ2-2, is EAGVVQSPRYKIIEKKQPVAFWCNPISGHNTLYWYLQNLGQGPELLIRYENEEAVDDSQLPKDRFSAERLKGVDSTLKIQPAELGDSAVYLCASSLGRGGELFFGEGSRLTVL.

The rearrangement joins TRBV28 to TRBJ1-1; 8 nucleotides match TRBD1. The CDR3 consists of 14 residues. Germline-derived CDR1 and CDR2 are MDHEN and SYDVKM. V trimming: 6 bases; J trimming: 5 bases; junction bases outside the gene matches: 8. DNA for the CDR3: TGTGCCAGCAGCCAACGACAGGGGTGGACTGAAGCTTTCTTT. Residues: CASSQRQGWTEAFF.

This rearrangement joins TRBV7-9 to TRBJ2-3; 9 nucleotides match TRBD2. The CDR3 contains 17 residues. CDR1 and CDR2 from the germline V gene are SEHNR and FQNEAQ (reference sequence). The trim removed 5 bases at V and 0 bases at J, leaving 9 bases unmatched. CDR3 coding DNA: TGTGCCAGCAGCCACCCCAGACTAGCGGTTAGCACAGATACGCAGTATTTT. It encodes CASSHPRLAVSTDTQYF.

This rearrangement joins TRBV5-6 to TRBJ1-5; D is unresolved. Trimming stripped 2 bases from V and 6 bases from J, with 12 bases between. The CDR3 totals 14 residues. Germline values: CDR1 SGHDT, CDR2 YYEEEE. DNA of the CDR3: TGTGCCAGCAGCTTATTGGAGGCGGGTCAGCCCCAGCATTTT. Its translation: CASSLLEAGQPQHF.

The chain employs TRBV10-3 and TRBJ2-1; D is unresolved. Trimming stripped 4 bases from V and 1 base from J, with 5 bases between. The CDR3 is 13 residues long. Germline CDR1 reads ENHRY; CDR2 reads SYGVKD. As DNA, the CDR3 is TGTGCCATCAGTGTCCTGTCCTACAATGAGCAGTTCTTC. Its protein is CAISVLSYNEQFF.

The chain uses TRBV3-1 (or the pseudogene TRBV3-2) and TRBJ1-4; D not resolved. The V and J ends lost 2 bases and 0 bases respectively, with 7 bases between them. CDR1 and CDR2 from the germline V gene are LGHDT and YNNKEL (reference sequence). The CDR3 extends over 15 amino acids. Written as DNA, the CDR3 is TGTGCCAGCAGCCAATACTTTACAACTAATGAAAAACTGTTTTTT. Protein: CASSQYFTTNEKLFF.

The genes are TRBV11-1 and TRBJ2-7; TRBD1 agrees at 8 bases. The CDR3 length is 16 residues. With V trimmed by 1 base and J by 0 bases, 5 bases remained unmatched. Germline V lookup: CDR1 SGHAT, CDR2 FQDESV (reference sequence). The CDR3: CASSLGGDRSSYEQYF. The CDR3 bases are TGTGCCAGCAGCTTAGGAGGGGACAGGAGCTCCTACGAGCAGTACTTC.

This clone was recorded once. The V gene is TRBV9, the J gene TRBJ2-5; 8 bases are a match to TRBD2. The CDR3 runs to 15 residues. CDR1 and CDR2 from the germline V gene are SGDLS and YYNGEE. The trim removed 4 bases at V and 7 bases at J, leaving 12 bases unmatched. This chain's CDR3 is CASSPTLNAGGTQYF. CDR3 bases: TGTGCCAGCAGCCCTACCTTGAACGCGGGGGGGACCCAGTACTTC.

The V and J genes are TRBV5-1 and TRBJ1-6, with D perhaps TRBD1 (5 bases). V was shortened by 0 bases and J by 10 bases, with 14 bases between the two germline ends. Germline loops: CDR1 SGHRS, CDR2 YFSETQ. This CDR3 has 15 amino acids. The DNA of the CDR3 is TGCGCCAGCAGCTTGGAGTCCGGGGGATGGTCACCCCTCCACTTT. As protein: CASSLESGGWSPLHF.